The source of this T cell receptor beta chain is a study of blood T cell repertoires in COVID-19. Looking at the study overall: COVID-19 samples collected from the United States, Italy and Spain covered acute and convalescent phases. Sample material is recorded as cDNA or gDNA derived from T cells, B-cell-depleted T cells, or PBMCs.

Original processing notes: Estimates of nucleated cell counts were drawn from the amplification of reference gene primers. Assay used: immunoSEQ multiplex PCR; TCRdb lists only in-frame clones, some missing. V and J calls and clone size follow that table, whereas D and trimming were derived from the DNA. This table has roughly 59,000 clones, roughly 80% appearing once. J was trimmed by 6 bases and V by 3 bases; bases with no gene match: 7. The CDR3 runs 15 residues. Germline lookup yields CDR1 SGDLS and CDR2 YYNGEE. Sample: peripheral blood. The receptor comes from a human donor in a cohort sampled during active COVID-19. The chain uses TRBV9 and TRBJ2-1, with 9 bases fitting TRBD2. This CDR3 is CASSELAGGFNEQFF. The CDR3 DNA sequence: TGTGCCAGCAGCGAATTGGCGGGAGGGTTCAATGAGCAGTTCTTC. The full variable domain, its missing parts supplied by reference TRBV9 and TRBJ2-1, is DSGVTQTPKHLITATGQRVTLRCSPRSGDLSVYWYQQSLDQGLQFLIQYYNGEERAKGNILERFSAQQFPDLHSELNLSSLELGDSALYFCASSELAGGFNEQFFGPGTRLTVL.